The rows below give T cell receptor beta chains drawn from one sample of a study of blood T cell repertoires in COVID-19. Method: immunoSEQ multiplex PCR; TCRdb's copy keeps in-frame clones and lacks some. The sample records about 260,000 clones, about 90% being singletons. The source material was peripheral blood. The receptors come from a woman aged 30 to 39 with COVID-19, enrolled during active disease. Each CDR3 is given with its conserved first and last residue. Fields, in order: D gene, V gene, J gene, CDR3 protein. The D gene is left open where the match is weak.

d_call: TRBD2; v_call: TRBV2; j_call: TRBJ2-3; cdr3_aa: CASRERLAGTDTQYF
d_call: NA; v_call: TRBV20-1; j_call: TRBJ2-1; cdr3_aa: CSASESSGNNNEQFF
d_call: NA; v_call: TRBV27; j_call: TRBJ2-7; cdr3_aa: CASSPQGLSYEQYF
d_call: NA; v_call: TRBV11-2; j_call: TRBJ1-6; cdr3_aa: CASSLFRGINSPLHF
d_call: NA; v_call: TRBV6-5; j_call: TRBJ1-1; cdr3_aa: CASTPDRRWSTEAFF
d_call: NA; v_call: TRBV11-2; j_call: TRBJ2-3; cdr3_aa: CASSSGFAPDTQYF
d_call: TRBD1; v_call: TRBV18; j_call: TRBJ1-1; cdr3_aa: CASSLGTGRNTEAFF
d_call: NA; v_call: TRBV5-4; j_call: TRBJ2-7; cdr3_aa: CASSLRLEPYEQYF
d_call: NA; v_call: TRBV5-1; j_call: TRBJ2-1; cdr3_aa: CASSWGEVPNEQFF
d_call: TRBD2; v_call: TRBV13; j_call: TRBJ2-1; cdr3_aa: CASSSGGGRTQYNEQFF
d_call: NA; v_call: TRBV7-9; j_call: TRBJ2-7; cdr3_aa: CASSSTSYEQYF
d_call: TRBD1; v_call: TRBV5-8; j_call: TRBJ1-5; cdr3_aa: CASRPTQGYSNQPQHF
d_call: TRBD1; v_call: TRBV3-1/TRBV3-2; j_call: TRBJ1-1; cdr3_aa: CASSQQGVRFTAFF
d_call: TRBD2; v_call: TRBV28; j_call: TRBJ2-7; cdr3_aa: CASRRSAGGTYEQYF
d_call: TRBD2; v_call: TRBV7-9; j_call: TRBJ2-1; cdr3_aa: CASSWGGLAASYNEQFF
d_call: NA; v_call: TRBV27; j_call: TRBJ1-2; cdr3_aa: CASSLRRAGQPGYTF
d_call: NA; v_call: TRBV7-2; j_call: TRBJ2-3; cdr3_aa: CASSRRGTASTDTQYF
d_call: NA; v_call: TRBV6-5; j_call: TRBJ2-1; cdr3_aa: CASSYSQAAYNEQFF
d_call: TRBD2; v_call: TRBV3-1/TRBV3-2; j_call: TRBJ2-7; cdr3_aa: CASSLSGTYEQYF
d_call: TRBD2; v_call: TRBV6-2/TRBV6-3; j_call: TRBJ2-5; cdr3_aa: CASSGLAGGLQETQYF
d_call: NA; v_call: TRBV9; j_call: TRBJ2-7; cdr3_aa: CASSPIADSYEQYF
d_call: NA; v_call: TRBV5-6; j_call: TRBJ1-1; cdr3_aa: CASSRRREAFF
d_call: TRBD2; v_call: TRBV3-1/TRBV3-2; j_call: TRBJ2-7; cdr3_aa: CASSHRAGVLSSYEQYF
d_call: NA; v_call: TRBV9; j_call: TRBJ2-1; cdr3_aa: CASSSQWMGENEQFF
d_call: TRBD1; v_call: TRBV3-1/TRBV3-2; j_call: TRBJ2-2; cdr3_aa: CASSQQGQGAGELFF
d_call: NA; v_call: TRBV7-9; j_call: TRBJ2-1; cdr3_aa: CASGTGPNEQFF
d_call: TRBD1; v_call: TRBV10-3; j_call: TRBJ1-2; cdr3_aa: CAISGRQGDVVYGYTF
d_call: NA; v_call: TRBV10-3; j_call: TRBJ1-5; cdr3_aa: CATRGGAEDNQPQHF
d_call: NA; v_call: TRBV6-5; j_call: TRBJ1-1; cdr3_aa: CATFRQVEAFF
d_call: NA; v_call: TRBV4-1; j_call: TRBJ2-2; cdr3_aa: CASSQGSRTGELFF
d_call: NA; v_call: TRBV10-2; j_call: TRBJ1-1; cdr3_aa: CASSESANTEAFF
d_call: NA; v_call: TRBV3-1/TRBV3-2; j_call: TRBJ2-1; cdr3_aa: CASSHPNNEQFF
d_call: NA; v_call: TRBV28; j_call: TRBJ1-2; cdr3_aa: CASSQGIWDYGYTF
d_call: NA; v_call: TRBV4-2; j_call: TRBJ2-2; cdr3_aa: CASSQDQGAGELFF
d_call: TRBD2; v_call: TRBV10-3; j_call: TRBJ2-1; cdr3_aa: CAAGTSGYNEQFF
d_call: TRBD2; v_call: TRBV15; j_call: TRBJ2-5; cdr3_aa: CATSRVAGGGETQYF
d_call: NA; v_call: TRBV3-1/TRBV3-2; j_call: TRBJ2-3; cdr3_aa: CASSQDPALLGDTQYF
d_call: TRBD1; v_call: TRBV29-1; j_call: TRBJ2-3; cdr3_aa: CSVEDRGLQYTQYF
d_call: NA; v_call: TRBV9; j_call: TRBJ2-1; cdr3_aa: CASSITGNEQFF
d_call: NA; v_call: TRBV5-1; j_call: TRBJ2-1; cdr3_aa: CASSLEASIYYNEQFF
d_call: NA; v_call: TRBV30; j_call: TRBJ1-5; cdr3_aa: CAWTSAVTPGQPQHF
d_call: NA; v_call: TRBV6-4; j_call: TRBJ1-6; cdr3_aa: CASSATRRQALNSPLHF
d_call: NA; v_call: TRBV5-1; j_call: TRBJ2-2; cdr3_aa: CASSLHPGAEAGELFF
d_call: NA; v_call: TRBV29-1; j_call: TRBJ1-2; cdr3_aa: CSVDQGGYTF
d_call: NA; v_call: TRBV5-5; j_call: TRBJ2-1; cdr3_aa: CASSSRPGNEQFF
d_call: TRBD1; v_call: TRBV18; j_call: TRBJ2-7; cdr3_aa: CASSPGDSPHF